This entry lists 10 T cell receptor beta chains sequenced from one sample in a study of blood T cells in healthy people across ages. Together with a sample-barcoded 5' primer, a J-beta primer mix was included in a second PCR lasting roughly 6 to 12 cycles. TCRdb re-called the 5' RACE reads through MiXCR, storing one row per CDR3 protein. Of hundreds of thousands of distinct CDR3 sequences listed, about 32% are singletons. Material for sequencing was blood. These receptors originate from a woman of 80 years or more in good health.

Note on this clonotype: A read error may be the cause here, since a much bigger clone is one base away. The gene calls are TRBV5-5 and TRBJ2-7, with 7 bases lining up with TRBD1. The CDR3 is made up of 14 amino acids. From germline, CDR1 is SGHKS and CDR2 YYEKEE (reference sequence). V shed 4 bases, J shed 7 bases, and the junction held 11 bases outside the gene matches. In DNA form, the CDR3 reads TGTGCCAGCAGCCCGGGGACAGTTAGGGGTGAGCAGTACTTC. Translated: CASSPGTVRGEQYF.

This clonotype has more than one count but fewer than ten. The rearrangement uses TRBV30 and TRBJ1-6; D uncertain. Germline CDR1 and CDR2: GTSNPN and SVGIG (reference sequence). The CDR3 totals 15 residues. V was shortened by 3 bases and J by 7 bases, with 16 bases between the two germline ends. The CDR3 nucleotides read TGTGCCTGGAGCCCTTTCGCCGGGAGAAATTCACCCCTCCACTTT. The encoded protein is CAWSPFAGRNSPLHF.

This clonotype showed up many times. The DNA for the CDR3 is TGTGCCAGCAGAGTAGGGGGGGGAAGAGCGGAGACCCAGTACTTC. Its translation: CASRVGGGRAETQYF. The chain couples TRBV7-2 to TRBJ2-5, with D maybe TRBD2 (7 bases). Germline values: CDR1 SGHTA, CDR2 FQGNSA. With 6 bases removed from V and 5 bases from J, the gap between germline ends came to 19 bases. The CDR3 is made up of 15 amino acids.

The table lists this clonotype with many counts. The rearrangement uses TRBV20-1 and TRBJ1-1; the D gene is possibly TRBD1 (6 bases). Germline assignment: CDR1 DFQATT and CDR2 SNEGSKA (reference sequence). The CDR3 has 14 amino acids. V was clipped by 6 bases and J by 10 bases, with 24 bases between them. In DNA form, the CDR3 reads TGCAGTGCCCAGCGTCCAGGGGAGGGTGTCGTAGCTTTCTTT. Translation: CSAQRPGEGVVAFF.

This clonotype was seen only a few times. The CDR3, as DNA: TGTGCCAGCAGTGAAGGAAGGTTGGGGACAGGGGCTAAAAACTCCTACGAGCAGTACTTC. Protein sequence: CASSEGRLGTGAKNSYEQYF. This chain connects TRBV6-1 to TRBJ2-7, with 10 bases lining up with TRBD1. Trimming removed 1 base from V and 0 bases from J; junction bases left unmatched: 15. The CDR3 totals 20 residues. Germline CDR1 reads MNHNS; CDR2 reads SASEGT.

The table lists this clonotype with a few counts. This chain uses TRBV19 with TRBJ2-3; D gene uncertain. CDR1 and CDR2 from the germline V gene are LNHDA and SQIVND (reference sequence). CDR3 length: 14 residues. Trimming took off 4 bases at V and 6 bases at J, with 14 bases between the two ends. CDR3 sequence reads: CASSNPSWADTQYF. The CDR3, as DNA: TGTGCCAGTAGTAATCCCTCCTGGGCGGATACGCAGTATTTT.

This clonotype was counted ten times or more. The chain links TRBV7-2 to TRBJ2-7, with D possibly being TRBD2 (6 bases). The CDR3 sequence is 12 residues long. CDR1 SGHTA and CDR2 FQGNSA come from the germline V gene. Deletions cut 1 base from V and 9 bases from J, with 10 bases between. The CDR3 DNA reads TGTGCCAGCAGCTTAGTAGGGAGGCGGCAGTACTTC. It is translated as CASSLVGRRQYF.

The table lists this clonotype with many counts. CDR3 sequence (DNA): TGCAGTGCAGGGGACATGAGCTCCTATAATTCACCCCTCCACTTT. Translated, it gives CSAGDMSSYNSPLHF. The V gene is TRBV20-1, the J gene TRBJ1-6; D might be TRBD1 (6 bases). Trimming left V 6 bases short and J 0 bases short, with 12 bases between. Germline V gene lookup returns CDR1 DFQATT and CDR2 SNEGSKA (reference sequence). The CDR3 is 15 residues long.

This clonotype was seen at least ten times. The chain couples TRBV25-1 to TRBJ2-1, with D tentatively TRBD2 (5 bases). Germline V gives CDR1 MGHDK, CDR2 SYGVNS. CDR3 length: 17 residues. The ends were cut back, 4 bases at V and 0 bases at J, with 16 bases in the middle. DNA of the CDR3: TGTGCCAGCAGTGGGCGGGCAGGCTATACCTCCTACAATGAGCAGTTCTTC. This sequence encodes CASSGRAGYTSYNEQFF.

Comments on this clonotype: A much larger clone lies a single base off, so this may be a read error. In this CDR3 the conserved last residue, phenylalanine or tryptophan, is missing, so a read error is likely. The chain has TRBV20-1 and TRBJ2-1; 8 bases match TRBD2. Trimming cost V 5 bases and J 2 bases; bases outside gene matches: 8. Germline loops: CDR1 DFQATT, CDR2 SNEGSKA (reference sequence). The CDR3 consists of 15 residues. CDR3 residues: CSARGRGATYNEQFC. The CDR3 coding sequence is TGCAGTGCTCGAGGGCGGGGGGCCACCTACAATGAGCAGTTCTGC.